Included here is one T cell receptor beta chain sequence, with context. Its matching antigen is unknown. The CDR3 length is 13 residues. Germline V lookup: CDR1 MNHNS, CDR2 SASEGT. The ends were cut back, 8 bases at V and 0 bases at J, with 10 bases in the middle. This sample is drawn from a study of T cells after yellow fever vaccination. Study-wide points: The booster saw the reappearance of most primary-vaccination clones (around 96% CD4, 70% to 90% CD8). Weaker in magnitude, the secondary response showed a faster peak on day 5 versus 15. The CD4 compartment and the CD8 compartment contained a small share of clonotypes in common.

TCR cDNA, made by 5'RACE template switching, carried an added universal primer site and UMIs. From the 5' RACE reads, TCRdb called clonotypes with MiXCR, one entry per CDR3 protein. The sample consists of about 300,000 distinct CDR3 sequences, around 7% of them appearing once. The V and J genes are TRBV6-1 and TRBJ1-1; D is perhaps TRBD1 (5 bases). The receptor was derived from a man aged 18 to 35 who received the YFV17D yellow fever vaccine. This sample comprised PBMCs, obtained more than 35 days after the first yellow fever vaccination. CDR3 region: CASGRQLNTEAFF. The CDR3 nucleotides read TGTGCCAGCGGAAGACAGTTGAACACTGAAGCTTTCTTT.